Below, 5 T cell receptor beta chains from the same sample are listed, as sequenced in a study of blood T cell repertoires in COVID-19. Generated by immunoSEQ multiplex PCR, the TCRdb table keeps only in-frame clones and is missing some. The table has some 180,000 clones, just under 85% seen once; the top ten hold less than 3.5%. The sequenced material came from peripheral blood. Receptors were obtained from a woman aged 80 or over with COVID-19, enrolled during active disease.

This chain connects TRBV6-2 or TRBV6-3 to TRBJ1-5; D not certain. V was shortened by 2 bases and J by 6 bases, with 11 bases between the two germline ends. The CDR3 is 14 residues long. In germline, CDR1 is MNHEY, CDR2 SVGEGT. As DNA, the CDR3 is TGTGCCAGCAGTTACCGGCAGGAGGGTCAGCCCCAGCATTTT. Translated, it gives CASSYRQEGQPQHF.

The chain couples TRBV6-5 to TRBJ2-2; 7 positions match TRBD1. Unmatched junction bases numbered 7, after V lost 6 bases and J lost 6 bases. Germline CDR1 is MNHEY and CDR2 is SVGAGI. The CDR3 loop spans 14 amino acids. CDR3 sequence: CASRPDRSAGELFF. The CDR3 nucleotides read TGTGCCAGCAGACCGGACAGGAGCGCCGGGGAGCTGTTTTTT.

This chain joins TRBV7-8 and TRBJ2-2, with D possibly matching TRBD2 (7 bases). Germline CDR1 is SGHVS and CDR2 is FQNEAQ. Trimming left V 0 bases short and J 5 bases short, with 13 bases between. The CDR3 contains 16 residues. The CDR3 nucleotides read TGTGCCAGCAGCTTAGCGAGAGGGGGGGAAACCGGGGAGCTGTTTTTT. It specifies CASSLARGGETGELFF.

The CDR3 region has the DNA TGTGCCAGCAGCACACCCGGGACAGGATTCAATGAGCAGTTCTTC. Encoded protein: CASSTPGTGFNEQFF. This chain joins TRBV5-4 and TRBJ2-1, with TRBD1 matching over 8 bases. Unmatched junction bases numbered 9, after V lost 4 bases and J lost 6 bases. Germline values: CDR1 SGHNT, CDR2 YYREEE (reference sequence). CDR3 size: 15 residues.

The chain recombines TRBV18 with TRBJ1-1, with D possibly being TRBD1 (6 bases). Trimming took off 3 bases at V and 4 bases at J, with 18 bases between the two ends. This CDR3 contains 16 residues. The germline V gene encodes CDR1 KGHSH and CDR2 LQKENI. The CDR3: CASSPLLGGGGTEAFF. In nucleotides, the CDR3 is TGTGCCAGCTCACCGCTGTTAGGGGGAGGGGGCACTGAAGCTTTCTTT.